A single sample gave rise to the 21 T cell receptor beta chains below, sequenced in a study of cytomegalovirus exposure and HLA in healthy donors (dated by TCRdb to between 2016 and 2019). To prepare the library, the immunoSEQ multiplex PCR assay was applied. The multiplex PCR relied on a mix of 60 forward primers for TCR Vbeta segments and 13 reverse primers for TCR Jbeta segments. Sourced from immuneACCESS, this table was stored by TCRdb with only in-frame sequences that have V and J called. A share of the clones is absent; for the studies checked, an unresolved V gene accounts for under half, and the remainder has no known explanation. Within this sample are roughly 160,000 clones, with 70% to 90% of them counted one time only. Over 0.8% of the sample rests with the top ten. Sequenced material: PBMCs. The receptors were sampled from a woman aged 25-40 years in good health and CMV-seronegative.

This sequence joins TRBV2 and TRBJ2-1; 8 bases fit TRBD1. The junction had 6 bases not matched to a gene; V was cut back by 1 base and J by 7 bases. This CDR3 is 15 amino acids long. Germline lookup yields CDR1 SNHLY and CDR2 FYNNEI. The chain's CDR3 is CASSEGQGALNEQFF. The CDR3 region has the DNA TGTGCCAGCAGTGAAGGTCAGGGGGCGCTTAATGAGCAGTTCTTC.

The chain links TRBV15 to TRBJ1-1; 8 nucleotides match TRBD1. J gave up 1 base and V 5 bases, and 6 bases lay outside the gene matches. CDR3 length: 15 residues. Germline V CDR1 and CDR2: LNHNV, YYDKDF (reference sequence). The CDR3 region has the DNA TGTGCCACCAGCCCACGACAGGGGAGGAACACTGAAGCTTTCTTT. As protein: CATSPRQGRNTEAFF.

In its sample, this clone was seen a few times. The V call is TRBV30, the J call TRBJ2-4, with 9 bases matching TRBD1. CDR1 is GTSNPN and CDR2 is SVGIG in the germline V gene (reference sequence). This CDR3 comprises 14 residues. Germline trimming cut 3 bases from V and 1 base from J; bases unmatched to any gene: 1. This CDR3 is CAWRDRGAKNIQYF. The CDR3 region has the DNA TGTGCCTGGAGGGACAGGGGTGCCAAAAACATTCAGTACTTC.

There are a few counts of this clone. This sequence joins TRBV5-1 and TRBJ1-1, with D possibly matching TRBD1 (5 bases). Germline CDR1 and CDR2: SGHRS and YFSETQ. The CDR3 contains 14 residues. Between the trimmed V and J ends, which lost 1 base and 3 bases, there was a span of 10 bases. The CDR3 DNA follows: TGCGCCAGCAGCTTGTTCAGGGAGGACACTGAAGCTTTCTTT. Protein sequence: CASSLFREDTEAFF.

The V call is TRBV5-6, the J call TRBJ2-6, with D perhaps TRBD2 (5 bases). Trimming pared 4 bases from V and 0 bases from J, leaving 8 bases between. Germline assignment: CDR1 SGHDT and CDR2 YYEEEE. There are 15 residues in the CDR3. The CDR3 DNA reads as TGTGCCAGCAGCCCGGGGATCTCTGGGGCCAACGTCCTGACTTTC. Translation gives CASSPGISGANVLTF.

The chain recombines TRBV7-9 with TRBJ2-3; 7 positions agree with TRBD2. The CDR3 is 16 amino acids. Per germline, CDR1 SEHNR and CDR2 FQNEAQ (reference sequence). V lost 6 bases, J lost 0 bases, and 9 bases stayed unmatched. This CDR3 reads CASSPTYGGSTDTQYF. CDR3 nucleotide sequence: TGTGCCAGCAGTCCCACCTACGGGGGGAGCACAGATACGCAGTATTTT.

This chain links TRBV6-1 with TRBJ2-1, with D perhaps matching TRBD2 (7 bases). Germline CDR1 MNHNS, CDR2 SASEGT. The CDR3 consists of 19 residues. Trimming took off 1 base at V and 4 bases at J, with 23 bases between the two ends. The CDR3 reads CASSEEGGGAGTLYNEQFF. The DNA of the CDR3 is TGTGCCAGCAGTGAAGAAGGGGGGGGTGCGGGAACCTTATACAATGAGCAGTTCTTC.

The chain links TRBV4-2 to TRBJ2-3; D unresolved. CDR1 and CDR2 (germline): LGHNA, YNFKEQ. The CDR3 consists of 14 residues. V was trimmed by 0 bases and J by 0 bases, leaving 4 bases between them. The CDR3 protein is CASSQEESTDTQYF. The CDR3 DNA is TGTGCCAGCAGCCAAGAAGAGAGCACAGATACGCAGTATTTT.

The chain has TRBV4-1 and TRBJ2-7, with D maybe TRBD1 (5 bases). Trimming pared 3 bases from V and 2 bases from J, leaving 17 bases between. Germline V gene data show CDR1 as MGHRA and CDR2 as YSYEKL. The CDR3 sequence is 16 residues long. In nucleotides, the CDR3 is TGCGCCAGCAGCCAGCCCGCCCTAGGGGCAGCCTACGAGCAGTACTTC. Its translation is CASSQPALGAAYEQYF.

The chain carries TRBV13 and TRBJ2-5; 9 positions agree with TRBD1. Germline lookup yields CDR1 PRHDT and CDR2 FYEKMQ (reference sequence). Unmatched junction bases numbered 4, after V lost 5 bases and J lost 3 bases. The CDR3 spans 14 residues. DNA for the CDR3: TGTGCCAGCAGCACCGGGACAGGGAAAGAGACCCAGTACTTC. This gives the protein CASSTGTGKETQYF.

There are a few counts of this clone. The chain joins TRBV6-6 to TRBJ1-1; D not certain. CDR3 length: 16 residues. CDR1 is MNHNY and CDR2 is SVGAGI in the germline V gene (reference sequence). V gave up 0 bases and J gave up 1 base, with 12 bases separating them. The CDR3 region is CASSYSPIHRNTEAFF. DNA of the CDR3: TGTGCCAGCAGTTACTCGCCAATACACCGGAACACTGAAGCTTTCTTT.

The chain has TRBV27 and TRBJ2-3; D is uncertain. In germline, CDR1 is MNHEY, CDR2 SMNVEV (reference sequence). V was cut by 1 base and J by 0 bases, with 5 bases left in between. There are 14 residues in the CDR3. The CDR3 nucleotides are TGTGCCAGCAGTTTATACCAGAGCACAGATACGCAGTATTTT. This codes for CASSLYQSTDTQYF.

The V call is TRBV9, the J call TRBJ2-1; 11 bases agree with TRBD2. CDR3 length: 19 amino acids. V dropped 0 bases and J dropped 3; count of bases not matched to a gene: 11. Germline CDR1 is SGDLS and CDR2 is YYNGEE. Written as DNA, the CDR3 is TGTGCCAGCAGCGTAGGTCTTAGCGGGGGGGCCGCTTTCTACAATGAGCAGTTCTTC. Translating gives CASSVGLSGGAAFYNEQFF.

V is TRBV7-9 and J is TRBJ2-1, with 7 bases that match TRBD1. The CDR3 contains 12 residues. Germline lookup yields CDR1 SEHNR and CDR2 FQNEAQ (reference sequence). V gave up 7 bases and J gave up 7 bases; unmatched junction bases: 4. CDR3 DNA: TGTGCCAGCACCATGACAGGGAATGAGCAGTTCTTC. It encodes CASTMTGNEQFF.

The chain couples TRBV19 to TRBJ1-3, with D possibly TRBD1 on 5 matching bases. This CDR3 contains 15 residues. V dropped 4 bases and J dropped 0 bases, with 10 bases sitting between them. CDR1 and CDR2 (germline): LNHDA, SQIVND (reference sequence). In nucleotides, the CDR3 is TGTGCCAGTAGTAAGAACAGGAACTCTGGAAACACCATATATTTT. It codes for CASSKNRNSGNTIYF.

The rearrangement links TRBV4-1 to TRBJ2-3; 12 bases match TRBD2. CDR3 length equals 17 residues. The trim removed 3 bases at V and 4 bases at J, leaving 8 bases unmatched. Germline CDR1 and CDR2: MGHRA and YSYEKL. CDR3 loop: CASSHTSSGGASDTQYF. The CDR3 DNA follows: TGCGCCAGCAGCCATACCTCTAGCGGGGGGGCCTCAGATACGCAGTATTTT.

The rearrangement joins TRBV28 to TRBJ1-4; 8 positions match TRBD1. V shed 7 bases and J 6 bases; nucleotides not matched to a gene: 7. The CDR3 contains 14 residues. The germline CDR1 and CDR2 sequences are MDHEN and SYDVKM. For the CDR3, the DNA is TGTGCCAGCAAACGGACAGGGTGGGATGAAAAACTGTTTTTT. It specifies CASKRTGWDEKLFF.

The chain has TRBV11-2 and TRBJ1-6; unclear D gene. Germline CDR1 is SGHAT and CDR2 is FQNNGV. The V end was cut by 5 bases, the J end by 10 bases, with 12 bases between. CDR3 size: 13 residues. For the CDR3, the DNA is TGTGCCAGCAGCACCACACCGTACTCACCCCTCCACTTT. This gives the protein CASSTTPYSPLHF.

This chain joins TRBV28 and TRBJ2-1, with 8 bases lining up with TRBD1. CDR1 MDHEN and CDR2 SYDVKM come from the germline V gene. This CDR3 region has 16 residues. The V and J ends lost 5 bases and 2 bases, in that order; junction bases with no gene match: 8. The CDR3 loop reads CASSALRQGTYNEQFF. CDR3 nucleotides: TGTGCCAGCAGTGCCCTCAGACAGGGGACCTACAATGAGCAGTTCTTC.

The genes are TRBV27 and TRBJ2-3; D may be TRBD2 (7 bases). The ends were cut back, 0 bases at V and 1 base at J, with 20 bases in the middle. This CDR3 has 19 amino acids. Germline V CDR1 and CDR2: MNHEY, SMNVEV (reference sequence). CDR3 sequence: CASSLSGGQLRVGTDTQYF. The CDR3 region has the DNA TGTGCCAGCAGTTTATCGGGGGGGCAACTCAGGGTTGGCACAGATACGCAGTATTTT.

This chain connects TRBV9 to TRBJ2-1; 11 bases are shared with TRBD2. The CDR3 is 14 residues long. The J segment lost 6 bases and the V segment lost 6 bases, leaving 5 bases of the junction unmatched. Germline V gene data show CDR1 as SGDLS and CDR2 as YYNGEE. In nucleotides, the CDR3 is TGTGCCAGCACGGGGCTAGCGGGGGGCAATGAGCAGTTCTTC. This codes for CASTGLAGGNEQFF.